This T cell receptor beta chain was recorded in a study of blood T cell repertoires in COVID-19. Germline loops: CDR1 SEHNR, CDR2 FQNEAQ (reference sequence). The CDR3 runs to 15 residues. Trimming removed 1 base at V and 6 bases at J, with 15 bases between. Authors' analysis steps: Amplified reference gene primers provided the basis for estimating nucleated cell counts. The method was immunoSEQ multiplex PCR; TCRdb's version includes in-frame clones alone and lacks a portion of them. Clonal size and the V and J genes are those of that table, whereas D and trimming came from the DNA. The profile shows 95,000 to 150,000 clones, around two thirds of them singletons.

The source material was peripheral blood. This chain links TRBV7-9 with TRBJ1-1; D is unclear. This receptor was obtained from a woman in her 70s with acute or convalescent COVID-19. The CDR3 loop reads CASSLDGFRSSEAFF. The CDR3 coding sequence is TGTGCCAGCAGCTTAGATGGTTTCAGGTCCTCTGAAGCTTTCTTT. Full variable domain (rest looked up from reference TRBV7-9 and TRBJ1-1): DTGVSQNPRHKITKRGQNVTFRCDPISEHNRLYWYRQTLGQGPEFLTYFQNEAQLEKSRLLSDRFSAERPKGSFSTLEIQRTEQGDSAMYLCASSLDGFRSSEAFFGQGTRLTVV.